The 8 T cell receptor beta chains below were found in one sample sequenced in a study of long-term antiretroviral therapy in people with HIV (dated by TCRdb to between 2021 and 2022). The immunoSEQ hsTCRB v3.0 assay was used at survey level resolution to sequence the TRB variable region. Sourced from immuneACCESS, this table was stored by TCRdb with only in-frame sequences that have V and J called. A share of the clones is absent; for the studies checked, an unresolved V gene accounts for under half, and the remainder has no known explanation. The sample records 20,000 to 25,000 clones, around four fifths of which are singletons. The top ten clonotypes cover more than 9% of the sample. The sequencing here drew on unsorted PBMCs, taken 1.6 years after starting antiretroviral therapy. These receptors were obtained from a man in his forties with HIV.

This clone was found once. The CDR3 region is CAWSIGQDYYGYTF. CDR3 DNA sequence: TGTGCCTGGAGTATAGGCCAGGATTACTATGGCTACACCTTC. The chain has TRBV30 and TRBJ1-2; no clear D gene. The CDR3 runs 14 residues. Per the germline V gene, CDR1 is GTSNPN and CDR2 is SVGIG (reference sequence). V shed 2 bases and J shed 3 bases, with 13 bases lying between them.

The chain is built from TRBV13 and TRBJ1-5, with D tentatively TRBD1 (5 bases). Trimming stripped 2 bases from V and 4 bases from J, with 6 bases between. The germline V gene encodes CDR1 PRHDT and CDR2 FYEKMQ (reference sequence). CDR3 length: 13 residues. The CDR3 region is CASSLRGNQPQHF. In DNA, the CDR3 is TGTGCCAGCAGCTTAAGGGGAAATCAGCCCCAGCATTTT.

The V call is TRBV6-5, the J call TRBJ2-1; D could derive from TRBD1 or TRBD2 (5 bases each). The CDR3 consists of 13 residues. The V end was cut by 2 bases, the J end by 7 bases, with 9 bases between. The germline V gene encodes CDR1 MNHEY and CDR2 SVGAGI. The chain's CDR3 is CASSYIWGNEQFF. CDR3 nucleotides: TGTGCCAGCAGTTACATTTGGGGGAATGAGCAGTTCTTC.

This chain connects TRBV5-6 to TRBJ2-4; 7 bases agree with TRBD2. Germline CDR1 is SGHDT and CDR2 is YYEEEE. V shed 0 bases and J 6 bases; nucleotides not matched to a gene: 6. The CDR3 is 15 amino acids. The chain's CDR3 is CASSLVGSGLNIQYF. The DNA for the CDR3 is TGTGCCAGCAGCTTGGTAGGTAGCGGGTTAAACATTCAGTACTTC.

The gene calls are TRBV5-1 and TRBJ2-7, with TRBD1 matching over 7 bases. Germline V gene sequence: CDR1 SGHRS, CDR2 YFSETQ. V was clipped by 0 bases and J by 3 bases; unmatched bases: 9. The CDR3 has 16 residues. DNA for the CDR3: TGCGCCAGCAGCTTGGACACCGGGACAGCCGTCTACGAGCAGTACTTC. Encoded protein: CASSLDTGTAVYEQYF.

The CDR3 reads CASSPRAPYEQYF. CDR3 sequence (DNA): TGTGCCAGCAGCCCCCGGGCACCCTACGAGCAGTACTTC. The J gene is TRBJ2-7, the V gene TRBV7-8; D gene unclear. Germline lookup yields CDR1 SGHVS and CDR2 FQNEAQ. This CDR3 region has 13 residues. Trimming shortened V by 5 bases and J by 2 bases, and 10 bases separated the two germline ends.

This rearrangement joins TRBV25-1 to TRBJ1-5; tentative D call: TRBD1 (5 bases). Germline V gene lookup returns CDR1 MGHDK and CDR2 SYGVNS. V lost 8 bases and J lost 3, with 14 bases in between. The CDR3 is made up of 14 amino acids. CDR3 sequence reads: CASPHRRLNQPQHF. The CDR3 region has the DNA TGTGCCAGCCCTCACAGGAGACTCAATCAGCCCCAGCATTTT.

The chain carries TRBV11-2 and TRBJ2-3; D not resolved. The V end was cut by 3 bases, the J end by 6 bases, with 7 bases between. Germline V gene sequence: CDR1 SGHAT, CDR2 FQNNGV. This CDR3 spans 12 amino acids. CDR3 amino acids: CASSFGLDTQYF. Written as DNA, the CDR3 is TGTGCCAGCAGCTTTGGGCTCGATACGCAGTATTTT.